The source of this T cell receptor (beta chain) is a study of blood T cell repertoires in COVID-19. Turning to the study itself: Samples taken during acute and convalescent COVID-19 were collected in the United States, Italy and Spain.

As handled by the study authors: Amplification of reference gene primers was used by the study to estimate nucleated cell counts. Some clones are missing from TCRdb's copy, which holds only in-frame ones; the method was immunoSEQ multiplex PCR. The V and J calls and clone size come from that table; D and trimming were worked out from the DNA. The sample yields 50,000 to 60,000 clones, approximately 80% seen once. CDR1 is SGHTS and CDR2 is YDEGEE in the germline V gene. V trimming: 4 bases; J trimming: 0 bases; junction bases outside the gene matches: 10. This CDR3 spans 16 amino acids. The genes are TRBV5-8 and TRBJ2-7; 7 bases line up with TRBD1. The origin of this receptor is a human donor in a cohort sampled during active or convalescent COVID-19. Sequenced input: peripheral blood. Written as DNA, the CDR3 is TGTGCCAGCAGCGTCCACGGACAGGTTAGCTCCTACGAGCAGTACTTC. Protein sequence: CASSVHGQVSSYEQYF.